The next 12 T cell receptor beta chains were all read from a single sample in a study of cytomegalovirus exposure and HLA in healthy donors. A multiplex PCR was run with 60 Vbeta primers and 13 Jbeta primers. Profiled with immunoSEQ multiplex PCR; TCRdb holds only in-frame clones, not every one. The data contain under 110,000 clones, around 83% of them singletons. The sample taken for sequencing was PBMCs. Source of these receptors: a man younger than 40 in good health and CMV-seronegative.

V usage is TRBV30 and J usage is TRBJ2-7; D not certain. CDR3 length: 11 amino acids. V lost 0 bases to trimming and J lost 10 bases, with 10 bases between them. The germline V gene encodes CDR1 GTSNPN and CDR2 SVGIG (reference sequence). The CDR3 sequence: CAWSVRDLQYF. Here the CDR3 DNA reads TGTGCCTGGAGTGTTAGAGACTTACAGTACTTC.

The chain couples TRBV9 to TRBJ1-1, with no clear D. V was cut by 0 bases and J by 3 bases, with 6 bases left in between. The CDR3 runs to 13 residues. Germline assignment: CDR1 SGDLS and CDR2 YYNGEE. For the CDR3, the DNA is TGTGCCAGCAGCGTAGATGGCTACACTGAAGCTTTCTTT. Translated: CASSVDGYTEAFF.

This sequence joins TRBV9 and TRBJ1-2; D perhaps matches TRBD1 (6 bases). Looked up from germline, CDR1 is SGDLS and CDR2 is YYNGEE. Trimming pared 4 bases from V and 4 bases from J, leaving 14 bases between. The CDR3 has 14 residues. The CDR3: CASSPSGTSYGYTF. The CDR3 DNA sequence: TGTGCCAGCAGCCCCTCTGGGACAAGCTATGGCTACACCTTC.

V gene TRBV7-9 combines with J gene TRBJ1-6; 9 bases map to TRBD1. J was trimmed by 7 bases and V by 6 bases; bases with no gene match: 7. Per germline, CDR1 SEHNR and CDR2 FQNEAQ (reference sequence). This CDR3 is 15 amino acids long. DNA for the CDR3: TGTGCCAGCAGACCCCGCGGGACAGGGAATTCACCCCTCCACTTT. It specifies CASRPRGTGNSPLHF.

The rearrangement uses TRBV19 and TRBJ1-1, with a tentative D call TRBD1 (5 bases). The germline V gene encodes CDR1 LNHDA and CDR2 SQIVND (reference sequence). This CDR3 region has 15 residues. The germline V and J ends were trimmed by 6 bases and 3 bases, with 17 bases remaining between them. The CDR3 loop is CASRRVTGTYTEAFF. The CDR3 DNA reads as TGTGCCAGTAGGAGAGTCACAGGAACTTACACTGAAGCTTTCTTT.

This chain links TRBV2 with TRBJ1-4; D perhaps matches TRBD1 (6 bases). The germline CDR1 and CDR2 sequences are SNHLY and FYNNEI. V dropped 6 bases and J dropped 2 bases, with 19 bases sitting between them. The CDR3 covers 17 residues. The CDR3 here is CASRFSGDMATNEKLFF. DNA for the CDR3: TGTGCCAGCAGGTTTTCAGGGGACATGGCGACTAATGAAAAACTGTTTTTT.

V gene TRBV7-8 combines with J gene TRBJ1-4, with D unresolved. Germline V gives CDR1 SGHVS, CDR2 FQNEAQ. Between the trimmed V and J ends, which lost 1 base and 8 bases, there was a span of 11 bases. The CDR3 covers 14 residues. CDR3 coding DNA: TGTGCCAGCAGCTTAGGACGGAGTTGGGAAAAACTGTTTTTT. Its protein product is CASSLGRSWEKLFF.

Details on this clone: Compared with germline, one end of the junction differs, possibly owing to a read error. The V and J genes are TRBV19 and TRBJ2-1; 8 nucleotides line up with TRBD1. Germline V gives CDR1 LNHDA, CDR2 SQIVND (reference sequence). This CDR3 contains 14 residues. As DNA, the CDR3 is TGTGCCAGTAGGATAGGACAGGGAAGGAATGAGCAGTTCTTC. Translated: CASRIGQGRNEQFF. The variable domain in full, completed from reference TRBV19 and TRBJ2-1, reads DGGITQSPKYLFRKEGQNVTLSCEQNLNHDAMYWYRQDPGQGLRLIYYSQIVNDFQKGDIAEGYSVSREKKESFPLTVTSAQKNPTAFYLCASRIGQGRNEQFFGPGTRLTVL.

The chain carries TRBV15 and TRBJ2-7; weak D call: TRBD1 (7 bases). This CDR3 is built from 13 residues. Per the germline V gene, CDR1 is LNHNV and CDR2 is YYDKDF (reference sequence). The V end lost 2 bases, the J end lost 6 bases, and 11 bases lay between the germline ends. The CDR3 loop is CATSRSQGGEQYF. CDR3 in DNA: TGTGCCACCAGCAGATCTCAGGGGGGCGAGCAGTACTTC.

The chain carries TRBV28 and TRBJ1-3; TRBD1 matches at 9 bases. In germline, CDR1 is MDHEN, CDR2 SYDVKM. CDR3 length: 16 residues. The trim removed 5 bases at V and 3 bases at J, leaving 8 bases unmatched. The chain's CDR3 is CASSTPQGASGNTIYF. The DNA for the CDR3 is TGTGCCAGCAGTACACCACAGGGGGCGAGTGGAAACACCATATATTTT.

This sequence joins TRBV11-2 and TRBJ2-1, with 12 bases aligning to TRBD2. V was clipped by 6 bases and J by 3 bases; unmatched bases: 3. CDR1 is SGHAT, CDR2 FQNNGV, per germline. The length of the CDR3 is 15 residues. The CDR3 DNA follows: TGTGCCAGCAGTACGACTAGCGGGAGCTACAATGAGCAGTTCTTC. Its protein is CASSTTSGSYNEQFF.

The chain joins TRBV13 to TRBJ1-3; D might be TRBD1 (6 bases). Germline-derived CDR1 and CDR2 are PRHDT and FYEKMQ (reference sequence). V lost 5 bases to trimming and J lost 0 bases, with 17 bases between them. CDR3 size: 17 residues. CDR3: CASSPPDRSSSGNTIYF. CDR3 nucleotide sequence: TGTGCCAGCAGCCCACCCGACAGGTCAAGCTCTGGAAACACCATATATTTT.